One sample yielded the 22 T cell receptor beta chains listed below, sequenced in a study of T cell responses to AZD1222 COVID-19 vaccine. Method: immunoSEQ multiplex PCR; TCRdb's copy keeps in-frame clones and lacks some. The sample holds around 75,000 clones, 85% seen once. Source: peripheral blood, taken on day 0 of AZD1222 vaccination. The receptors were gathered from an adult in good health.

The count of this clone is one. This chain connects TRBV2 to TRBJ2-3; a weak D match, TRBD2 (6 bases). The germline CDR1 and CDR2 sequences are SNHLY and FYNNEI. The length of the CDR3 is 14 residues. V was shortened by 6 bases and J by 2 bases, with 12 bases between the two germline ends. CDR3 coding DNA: TGTGCCAGCAGGGGACTCTCGGACACAGATACGCAGTATTTT. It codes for CASRGLSDTDTQYF.

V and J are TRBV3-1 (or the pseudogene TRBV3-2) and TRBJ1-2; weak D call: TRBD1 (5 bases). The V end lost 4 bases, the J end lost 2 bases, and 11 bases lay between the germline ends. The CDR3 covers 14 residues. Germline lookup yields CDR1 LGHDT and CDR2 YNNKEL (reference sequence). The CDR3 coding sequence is TGTGCCAGCAGCCCTCCGACAGTCAACTATGGCTACACCTTC. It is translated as CASSPPTVNYGYTF.

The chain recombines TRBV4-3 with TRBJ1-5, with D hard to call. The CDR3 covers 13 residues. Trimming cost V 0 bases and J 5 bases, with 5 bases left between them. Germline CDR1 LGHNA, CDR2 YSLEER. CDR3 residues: CASSQDYDQPQHF. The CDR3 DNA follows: TGCGCCAGCAGCCAAGATTACGATCAGCCCCAGCATTTT.

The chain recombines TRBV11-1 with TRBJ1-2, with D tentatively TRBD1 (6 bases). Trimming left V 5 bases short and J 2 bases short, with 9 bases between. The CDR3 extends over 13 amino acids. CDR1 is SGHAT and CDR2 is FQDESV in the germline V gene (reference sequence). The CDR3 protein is CASSPDRNYGYTF. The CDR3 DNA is TGTGCCAGCAGCCCTGACAGGAACTATGGCTACACCTTC.

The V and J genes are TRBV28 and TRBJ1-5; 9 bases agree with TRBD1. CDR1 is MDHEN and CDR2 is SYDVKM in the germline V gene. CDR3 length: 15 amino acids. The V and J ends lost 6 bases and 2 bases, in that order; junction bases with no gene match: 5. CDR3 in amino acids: CASSTGGVGNQPQHF. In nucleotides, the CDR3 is TGTGCCAGCAGCACAGGGGGCGTAGGCAATCAGCCCCAGCATTTT.

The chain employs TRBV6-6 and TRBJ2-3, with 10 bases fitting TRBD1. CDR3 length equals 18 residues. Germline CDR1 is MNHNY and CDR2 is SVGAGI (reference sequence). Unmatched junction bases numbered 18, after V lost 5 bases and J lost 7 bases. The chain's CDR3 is CASSPNTGTGVPRNTQYF. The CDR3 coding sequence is TGTGCCAGCAGTCCTAATACGGGGACAGGGGTCCCTCGGAATACGCAGTATTTT.

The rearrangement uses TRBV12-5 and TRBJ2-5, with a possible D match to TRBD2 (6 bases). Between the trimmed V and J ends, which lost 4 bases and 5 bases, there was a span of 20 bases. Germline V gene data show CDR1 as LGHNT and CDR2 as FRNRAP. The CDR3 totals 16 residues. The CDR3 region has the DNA TGTGCTAGTGGTTCGCCAGGAGGGGCGCTGGATGAGACCCAGTACTTC. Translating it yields CASGSPGGALDETQYF.

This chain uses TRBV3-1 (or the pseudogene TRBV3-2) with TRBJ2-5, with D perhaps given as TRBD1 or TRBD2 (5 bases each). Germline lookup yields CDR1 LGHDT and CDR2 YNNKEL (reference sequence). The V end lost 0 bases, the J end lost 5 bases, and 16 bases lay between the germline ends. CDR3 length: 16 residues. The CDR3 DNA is TGTGCCAGCAGCCAAGATCGGAGGCAGGGTTACGAGACCCAGTACTTC. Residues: CASSQDRRQGYETQYF.

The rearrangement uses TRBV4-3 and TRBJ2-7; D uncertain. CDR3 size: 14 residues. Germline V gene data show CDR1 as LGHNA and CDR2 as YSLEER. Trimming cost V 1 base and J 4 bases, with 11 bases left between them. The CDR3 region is CASSQVDRMYEQYF. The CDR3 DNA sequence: TGCGCCAGCAGCCAAGTGGACCGAATGTACGAGCAGTACTTC.

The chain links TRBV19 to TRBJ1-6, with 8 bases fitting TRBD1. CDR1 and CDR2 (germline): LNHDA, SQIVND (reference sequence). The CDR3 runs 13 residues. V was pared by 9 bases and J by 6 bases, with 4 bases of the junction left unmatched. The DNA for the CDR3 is TGTGCCAGCAGGACAGGGTTTAATTCACCCCTCCACTTT. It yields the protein CASRTGFNSPLHF.

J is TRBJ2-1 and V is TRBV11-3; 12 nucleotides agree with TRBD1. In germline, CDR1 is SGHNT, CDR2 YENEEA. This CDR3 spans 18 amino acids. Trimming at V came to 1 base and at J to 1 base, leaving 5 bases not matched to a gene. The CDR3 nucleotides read TGTGCCAGCAGCTTAGCGGGACAGGGGGCTAGGTCCTACAATGAGCAGTTCTTC. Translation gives CASSLAGQGARSYNEQFF.

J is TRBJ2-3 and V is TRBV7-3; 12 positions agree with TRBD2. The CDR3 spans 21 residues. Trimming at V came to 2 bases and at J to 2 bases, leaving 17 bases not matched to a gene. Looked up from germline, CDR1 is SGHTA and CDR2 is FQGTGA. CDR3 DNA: TGTGCCAGCAGCTTACGGCCTGCTAGCGGGGGGGCGTCGCTCACCACAGATACGCAGTATTTT. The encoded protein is CASSLRPASGGASLTTDTQYF. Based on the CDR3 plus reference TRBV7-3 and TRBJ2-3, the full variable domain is GAGVSQTPSNKVTEKGKYVELRCDPISGHTALYWYRQSLGQGPEFLIYFQGTGAADDSGLPNDRFFAVRPEGSVSTLKIQRTERGDSAVYLCASSLRPASGGASLTTDTQYFGPGTRLTVL.

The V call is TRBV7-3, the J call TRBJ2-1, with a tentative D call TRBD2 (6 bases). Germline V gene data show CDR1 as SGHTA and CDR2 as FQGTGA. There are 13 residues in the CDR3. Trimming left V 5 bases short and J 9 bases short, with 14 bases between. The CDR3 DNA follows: TGTGCCAGCAGCGGGCATATGGAGGGTGAGCAGTTCTTC. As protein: CASSGHMEGEQFF. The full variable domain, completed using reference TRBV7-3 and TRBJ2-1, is GAGVSQTPSNKVTEKGKYVELRCDPISGHTALYWYRQSLGQGPEFLIYFQGTGAADDSGLPNDRFFAVRPEGSVSTLKIQRTERGDSAVYLCASSGHMEGEQFFGPGTRLTVL.

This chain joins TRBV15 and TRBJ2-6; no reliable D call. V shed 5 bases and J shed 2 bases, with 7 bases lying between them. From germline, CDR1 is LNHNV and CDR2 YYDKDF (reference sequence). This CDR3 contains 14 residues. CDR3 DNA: TGTGCCACCAGCGGCTGGGCTGGGGCCAACGTCCTGACTTTC. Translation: CATSGWAGANVLTF.

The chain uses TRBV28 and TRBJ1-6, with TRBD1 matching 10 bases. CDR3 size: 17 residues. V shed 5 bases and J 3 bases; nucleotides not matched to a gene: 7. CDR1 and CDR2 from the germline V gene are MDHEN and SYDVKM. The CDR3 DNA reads TGTGCCAGCAGTAACGGACAGGGGGGGAACTATAATTCACCCCTCCACTTT. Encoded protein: CASSNGQGGNYNSPLHF.

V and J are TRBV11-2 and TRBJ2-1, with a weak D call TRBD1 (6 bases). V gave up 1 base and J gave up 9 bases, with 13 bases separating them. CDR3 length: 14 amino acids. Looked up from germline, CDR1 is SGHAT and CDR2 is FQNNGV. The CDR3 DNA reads TGTGCCAGCAGCTTAGCCCACAGGGAAGCTGAGCAGTTCTTC. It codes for CASSLAHREAEQFF. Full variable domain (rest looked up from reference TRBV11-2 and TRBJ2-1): EAGVAQSPRYKIIEKRQSVAFWCNPISGHATLYWYQQILGQGPKLLIQFQNNGVVDDSQLPKDRFSAERLKGVDSTLKIQPAKLEDSAVYLCASSLAHREAEQFFGPGTRLTVL.

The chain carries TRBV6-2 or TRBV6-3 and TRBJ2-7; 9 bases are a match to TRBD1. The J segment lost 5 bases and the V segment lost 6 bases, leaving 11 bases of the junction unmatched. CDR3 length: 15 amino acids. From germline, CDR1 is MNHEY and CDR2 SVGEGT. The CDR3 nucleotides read TGTGCCAGCAGCATCTTCGGGACAGGGTCCCACGAGCAGTACTTC. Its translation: CASSIFGTGSHEQYF.

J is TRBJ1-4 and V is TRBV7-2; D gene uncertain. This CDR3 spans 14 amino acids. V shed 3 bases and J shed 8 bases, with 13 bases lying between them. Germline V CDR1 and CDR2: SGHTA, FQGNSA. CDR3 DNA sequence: TGTGCCAGCAGCTTCCAGTCGAGTGGGGAAAAACTGTTTTTT. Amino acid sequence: CASSFQSSGEKLFF.

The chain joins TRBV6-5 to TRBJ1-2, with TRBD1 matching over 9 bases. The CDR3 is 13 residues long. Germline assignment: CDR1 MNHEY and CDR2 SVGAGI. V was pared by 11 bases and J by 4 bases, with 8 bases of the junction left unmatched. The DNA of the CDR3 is TGTGCCGTCACAGGGGGCAGGGGCTATGGCTACACCTTC. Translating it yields CAVTGGRGYGYTF.

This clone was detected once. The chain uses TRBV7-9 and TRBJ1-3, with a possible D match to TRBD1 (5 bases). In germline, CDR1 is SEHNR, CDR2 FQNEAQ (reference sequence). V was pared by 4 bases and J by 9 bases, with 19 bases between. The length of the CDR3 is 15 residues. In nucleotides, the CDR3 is TGTGCCAGCAGCTGGTTCGGATCAACGGGGGGCACCATATATTTT. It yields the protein CASSWFGSTGGTIYF.

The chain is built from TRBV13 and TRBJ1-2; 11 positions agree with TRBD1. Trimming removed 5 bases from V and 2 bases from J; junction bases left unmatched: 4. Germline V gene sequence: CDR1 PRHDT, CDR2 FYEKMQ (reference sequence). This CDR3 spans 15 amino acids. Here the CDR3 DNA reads TGTGCCAGCAGCGCCAGGGACAGGGGGAACTATGGCTACACCTTC. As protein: CASSARDRGNYGYTF.

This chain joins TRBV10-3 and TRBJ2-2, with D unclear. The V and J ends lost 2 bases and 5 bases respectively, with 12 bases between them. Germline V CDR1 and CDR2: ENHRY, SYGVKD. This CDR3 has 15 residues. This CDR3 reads CAISEGKTFTGELFF. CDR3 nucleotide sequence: TGTGCCATCAGTGAGGGGAAGACATTTACCGGGGAGCTGTTTTTT.